The TCR beta chain under discussion was sequenced for a study of blood T cell repertoires in COVID-19 (dated by TCRdb to 2020 to 2021). Notes on the research overall: Samples from collaborators originated in the United States, Italy and Spain and spanned both the acute and convalescent phases of COVID-19. The prospective study material was composed of cDNA or gDNA derived from T cells, B-cell-depleted T cells, or PBMCs. The dataset comprised deeply sampled blood TCRbeta repertoires from subjects exposed to, actively infected with, or recovered from COVID-19. The repertoires were released in a freely available public database meant as a resource for research on the immune response to SARS-CoV-2. Samples came from the ongoing ImmuneRACE study (first 160 participants) plus 1,254 subjects from 6 global collaborators. Sample metadata almost always included a de-identified subject ID, COVID-19 status, age in years and sex. Where available, HLA class I and class II types were taken from metadata supplied by the sample provider and were not determined by assay-based typing.

Results the study describes overall, beyond this receptor: How much clinical and demographic metadata was included differed by source and by participant, and the metadata was provided uncurated.

This clone was observed a handful of times. Its antigen specificity is not known. Per-nucleotide qualities are absent, and no much larger clonotype sits a single base away. TCRbeta CDR3 regions were amplified from genomic DNA by means of the immunoSEQ Assay, a bias-controlled multiplex PCR. The paper's data handling went like this. The number of nucleated cells in each sample was estimated by amplification of reference gene primers within the assay. To quantify the absolute abundance of each unique TCRbeta CDR3 rearrangement, sequence reads were collapsed and filtered. For each sample, productive Simpson clonality was calculated as the square root of Simpson's diversity index over productive rearrangements. In its TCRdb copy, this immuneACCESS table keeps in-frame sequences only and misses some clones. Where compared with another copy, unresolved V genes explain less than half of these, and the others have no known cause. Clonal size and the V and J genes are those of that table, whereas D and trimming came from the DNA. This sample holds 100,000 to 130,000 clones; over 60% were observed only once. Of the sample, 4.3% is held by the ten largest clones.

Whole blood was collected in K2EDTA tubes by collaborating institutions according to the institutions' own protocols. Collaborator samples were shipped for TCRbeta analysis as frozen whole blood, isolated PBMCs, or DNA extracted from either sample type. Sequencing was performed on peripheral blood. The clonotype originates from a man in his 70s with acute or convalescent COVID-19.

CDR3 loop: CASGGTGFYGYTF. The DNA reads as follows: TGTGCCAGCGGCGGGACAGGGTTCTATGGCTACACCTTC. The rearranged chain carries TRBV27 and TRBJ1-2; 9 junctional bases match TRBD1. Ends trimmed: V by 8 bases, J by 4 bases; bases unmatched to a gene: 5. The CDR3 contains 13 residues, cysteine and phenylalanine counted. The kept DNA is CDR3 alone, 39 bases in frame from the first base. CDR1 is given as MNHEY and CDR2 as SMNVEV, both from the germline V gene (reference sequence).